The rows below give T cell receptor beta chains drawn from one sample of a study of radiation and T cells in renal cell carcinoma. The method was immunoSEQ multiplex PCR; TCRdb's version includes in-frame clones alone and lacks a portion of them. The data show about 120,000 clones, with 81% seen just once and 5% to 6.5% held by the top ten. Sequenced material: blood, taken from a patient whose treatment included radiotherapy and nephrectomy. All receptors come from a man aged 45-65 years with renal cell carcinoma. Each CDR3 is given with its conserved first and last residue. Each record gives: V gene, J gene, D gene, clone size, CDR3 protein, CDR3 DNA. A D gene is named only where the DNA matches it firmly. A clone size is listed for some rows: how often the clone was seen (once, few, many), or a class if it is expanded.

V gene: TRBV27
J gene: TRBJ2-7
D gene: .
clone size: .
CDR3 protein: CASSLGKGGTYEQYF
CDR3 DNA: TGTGCCAGCAGTTTAGGGAAGGGGGGAACCTACGAGCAGTACTTC

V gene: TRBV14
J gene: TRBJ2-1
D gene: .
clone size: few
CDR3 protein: CASSQVGIAAYNEQFF
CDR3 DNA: TGTGCCAGCAGCCAAGTCGGTATCGCGGCCTACAATGAGCAGTTCTTC

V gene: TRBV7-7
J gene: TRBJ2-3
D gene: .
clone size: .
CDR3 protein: CASSPLAPDTQYF
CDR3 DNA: TGTGCTAGCAGCCCCCTAGCTCCGGATACGCAGTATTTT

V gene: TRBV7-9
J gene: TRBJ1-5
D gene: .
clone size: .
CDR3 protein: CASSLATAQPQHF
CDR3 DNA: TGTGCCAGCAGCTTAGCTACGGCTCAGCCCCAGCATTTT

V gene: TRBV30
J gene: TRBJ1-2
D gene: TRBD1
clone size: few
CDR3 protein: CAWNEGQGASGYTF
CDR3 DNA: TGTGCCTGGAACGAAGGACAGGGGGCTAGTGGCTACACCTTC

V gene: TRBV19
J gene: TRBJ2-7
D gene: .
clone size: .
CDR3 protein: CASSPHAGSYEQYF
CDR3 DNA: TGTGCCAGTAGTCCCCATGCCGGCTCCTACGAGCAGTACTTC

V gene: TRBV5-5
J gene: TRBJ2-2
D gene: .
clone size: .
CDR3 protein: CASLSASGQNTGELFF
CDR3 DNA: TGTGCCAGCCTTTCTGCCTCGGGACAAAACACCGGGGAGCTGTTTTTT

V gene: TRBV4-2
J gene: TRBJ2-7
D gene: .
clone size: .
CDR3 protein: CASSRDRTYEQYF
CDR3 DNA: TGTGCCAGCAGCCGAGACAGAACCTACGAGCAGTACTTC

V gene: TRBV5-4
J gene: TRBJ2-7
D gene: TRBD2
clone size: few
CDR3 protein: CASSLGLAGGFYEQYF
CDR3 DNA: TGTGCCAGCAGCTTGGGACTAGCGGGGGGATTCTACGAGCAGTACTTC

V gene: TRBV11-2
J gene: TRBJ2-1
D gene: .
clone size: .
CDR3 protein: CASSPGGYNEQFF
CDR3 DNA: TGTGCCAGCAGCCCAGGGGGGTACAATGAGCAGTTCTTC

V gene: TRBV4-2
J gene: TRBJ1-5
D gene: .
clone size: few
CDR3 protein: CASSQDWGFHQPQHF
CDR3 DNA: TGTGCCAGCAGCCAAGACTGGGGATTCCATCAGCCCCAGCATTTT

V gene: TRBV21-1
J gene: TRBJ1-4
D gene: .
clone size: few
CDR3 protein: CASSKVPGTVGKLFF
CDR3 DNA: TGTGCCAGCAGCAAAGTTCCAGGGACAGTCGGAAAACTGTTTTTT

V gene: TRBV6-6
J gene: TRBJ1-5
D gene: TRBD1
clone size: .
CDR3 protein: CASSPTGDRNQPQHF
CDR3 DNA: TGTGCCAGCAGTCCGACAGGGGACCGCAATCAGCCCCAGCATTTT

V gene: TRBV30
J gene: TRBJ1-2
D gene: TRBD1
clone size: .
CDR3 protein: CAWRVLFRQGVRGYTF
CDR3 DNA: TGTGCCTGGAGGGTCCTTTTCAGACAGGGGGTGAGGGGCTACACCTTC

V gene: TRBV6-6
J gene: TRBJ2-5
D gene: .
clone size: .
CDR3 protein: CASSYSEVETQYF
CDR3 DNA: TGTGCCAGCAGTTACTCTGAAGTCGAGACCCAGTACTTC

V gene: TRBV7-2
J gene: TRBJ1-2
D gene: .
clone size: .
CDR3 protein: CASRSTRTEYGYTF
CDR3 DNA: TGTGCCAGCAGATCCACCCGGACAGAGTATGGCTACACCTTC

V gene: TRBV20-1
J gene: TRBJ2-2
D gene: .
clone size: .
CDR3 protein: CSASKSGELFF
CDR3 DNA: TGCAGTGCTAGCAAGTCCGGGGAGCTGTTTTTT

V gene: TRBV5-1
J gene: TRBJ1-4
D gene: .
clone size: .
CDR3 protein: CASSLAPGGVEKLFF
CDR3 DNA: TGCGCCAGCAGCTTGGCACCGGGAGGAGTTGAAAAACTGTTTTTT

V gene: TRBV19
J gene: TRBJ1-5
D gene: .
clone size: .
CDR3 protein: CASSIDHLGGSRPQHF
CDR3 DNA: TGTGCCAGTAGTATAGACCACCTGGGCGGGTCGCGACCCCAGCATTTT

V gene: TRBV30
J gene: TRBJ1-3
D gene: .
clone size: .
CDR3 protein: CAWSPGAGNTIYF
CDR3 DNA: TGTGCCTGGAGCCCGGGGGCTGGAAACACCATATATTTT

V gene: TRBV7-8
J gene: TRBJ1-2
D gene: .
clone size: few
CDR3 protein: CASSLASSGVYGYTF
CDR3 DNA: TGTGCCAGCAGCTTAGCGAGTTCCGGGGTCTATGGCTACACCTTC

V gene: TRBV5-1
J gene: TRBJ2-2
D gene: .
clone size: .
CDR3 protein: CASSKGPGGSGELFF
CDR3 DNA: TGCGCCAGCAGTAAAGGCCCCGGCGGTTCCGGGGAGCTGTTTTTT

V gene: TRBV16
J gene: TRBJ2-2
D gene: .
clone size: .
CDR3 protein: CASSQVGSGELFF
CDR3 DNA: TGTGCCAGCAGCCAGGTCGGAAGCGGGGAGCTGTTTTTT

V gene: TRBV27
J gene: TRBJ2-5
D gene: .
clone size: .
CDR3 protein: CASSLGAGAETQYF
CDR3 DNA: TGTGCCAGCAGTTTAGGGGCGGGGGCCGAGACCCAGTACTTC

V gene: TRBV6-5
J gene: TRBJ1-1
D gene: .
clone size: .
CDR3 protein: CASSRTVVAEAFF
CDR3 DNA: TGTGCCAGCAGTCGGACGGTGGTCGCTGAAGCTTTCTTT

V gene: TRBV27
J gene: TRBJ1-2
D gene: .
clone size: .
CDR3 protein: CASSSGTRGYGYTF
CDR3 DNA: TGTGCCAGCAGTTCCGGAACGAGGGGGTATGGCTACACCTTC

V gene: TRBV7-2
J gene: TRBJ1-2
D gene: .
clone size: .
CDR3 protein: CASSLETGNYGYTF
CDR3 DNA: TGTGCCAGCAGCTTAGAGACAGGAAACTATGGCTACACCTTC

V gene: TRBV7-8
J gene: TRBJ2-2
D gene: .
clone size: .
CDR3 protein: CASSLPVLAGELFF
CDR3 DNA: TGTGCCAGCAGCTTACCGGTGTTAGCCGGGGAGCTGTTTTTT

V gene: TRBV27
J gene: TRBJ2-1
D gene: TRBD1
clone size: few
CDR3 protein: CASSKYADRVLYNEQFF
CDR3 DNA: TGTGCCAGCAGTAAATATGCGGACAGGGTCCTCTACAATGAGCAGTTCTTC

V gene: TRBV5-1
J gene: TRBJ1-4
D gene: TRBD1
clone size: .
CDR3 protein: CASSSSTGGNEKLFF
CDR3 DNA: TGCGCCAGCAGCTCCTCGACAGGGGGCAATGAAAAACTGTTTTTT

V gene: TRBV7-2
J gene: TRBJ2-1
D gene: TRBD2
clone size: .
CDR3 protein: CASSLSLAGGYNEQFF
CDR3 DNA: TGTGCCAGCAGCTTATCACTAGCGGGGGGCTACAATGAGCAGTTCTTC

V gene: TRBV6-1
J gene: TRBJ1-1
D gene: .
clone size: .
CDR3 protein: CASSFLYGGTEAFF
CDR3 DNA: TGTGCCAGCAGTTTTTTGTACGGGGGGACTGAAGCTTTCTTT

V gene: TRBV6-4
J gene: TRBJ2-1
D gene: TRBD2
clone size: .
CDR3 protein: CASTTTSGSYNEQFF
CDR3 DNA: TGTGCCAGCACCACGACTAGCGGGAGTTACAATGAGCAGTTCTTC

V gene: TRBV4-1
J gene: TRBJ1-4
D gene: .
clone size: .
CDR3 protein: CASRGGNEKLFF
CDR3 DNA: TGCGCCAGCAGGGGTGGAAATGAAAAACTGTTTTTT

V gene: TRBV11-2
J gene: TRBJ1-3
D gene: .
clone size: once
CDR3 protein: CASSLAMSSGNTIYF
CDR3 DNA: TGTGCCAGCAGCTTAGCCATGAGCTCTGGAAACACCATATATTTT

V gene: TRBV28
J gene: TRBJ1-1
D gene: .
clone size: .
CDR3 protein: CASSFEAGRVAFF
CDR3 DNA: TGTGCCAGCAGTTTTGAGGCGGGCAGGGTGGCTTTCTTT

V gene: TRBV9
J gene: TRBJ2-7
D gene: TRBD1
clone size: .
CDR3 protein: CASSPQGGREYEQYF
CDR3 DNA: TGTGCCAGCAGCCCTCAAGGGGGCAGAGAGTACGAGCAGTACTTC

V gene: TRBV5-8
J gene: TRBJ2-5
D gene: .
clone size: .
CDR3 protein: CASSGQGRFQETQYF
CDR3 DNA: TGTGCCAGCAGCGGTCAGGGGCGGTTCCAAGAGACCCAGTACTTC

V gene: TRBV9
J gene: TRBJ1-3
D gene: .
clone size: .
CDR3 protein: CASGRSPGNTIYF
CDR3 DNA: TGTGCCAGCGGACGATCCCCGGGAAACACCATATATTTT

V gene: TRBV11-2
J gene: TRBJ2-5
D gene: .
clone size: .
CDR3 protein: CASSLSGQKETQYF
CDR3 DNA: TGTGCCAGCAGCTTATCTGGACAGAAAGAGACCCAGTACTTC

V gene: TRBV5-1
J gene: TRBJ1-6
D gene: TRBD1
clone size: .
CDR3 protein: CASSRTGNSPLHF
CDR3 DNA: TGCGCCAGCTCCCGGACAGGCAATTCACCCCTCCACTTT

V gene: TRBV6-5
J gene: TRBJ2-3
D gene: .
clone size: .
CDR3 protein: CASSYGPRGTQYF
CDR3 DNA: TGTGCCAGCAGTTATGGCCCGCGGGGTACGCAGTATTTT

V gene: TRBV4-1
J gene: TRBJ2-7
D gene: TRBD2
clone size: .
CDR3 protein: CASSRDWGAGDSYEQYF
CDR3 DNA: TGCGCCAGCAGCCGCGACTGGGGAGCGGGAGATTCCTACGAGCAGTACTTC

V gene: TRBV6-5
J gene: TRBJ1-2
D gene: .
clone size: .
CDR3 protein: CASRLGGANYGYTF
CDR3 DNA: TGTGCCAGCAGACTAGGGGGAGCTAACTATGGCTACACCTTC

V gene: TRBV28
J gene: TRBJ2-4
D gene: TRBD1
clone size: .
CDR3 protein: CASSFPRTGGLNIQYF
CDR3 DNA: TGTGCCAGCAGCTTTCCTCGGACAGGGGGCTTAAACATTCAGTACTTC

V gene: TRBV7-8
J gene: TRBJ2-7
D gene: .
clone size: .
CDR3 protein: CASSLPTRAVTSYEQYF
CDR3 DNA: TGTGCCAGCAGCTTGCCGACCCGGGCAGTAACTTCCTACGAGCAGTACTTC

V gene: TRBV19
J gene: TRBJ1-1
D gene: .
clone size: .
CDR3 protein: CASSIYGYDNTEAFF
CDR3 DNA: TGTGCCAGTAGTATTTACGGATATGATAACACTGAAGCTTTCTTT

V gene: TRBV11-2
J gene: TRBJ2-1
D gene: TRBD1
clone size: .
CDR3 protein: CASSSRTGEQFF
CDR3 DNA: TGTGCCAGCAGCAGCCGGACAGGTGAGCAGTTCTTC

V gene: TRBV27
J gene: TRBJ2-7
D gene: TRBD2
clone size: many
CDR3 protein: CASNRGRGLAGHEQYF
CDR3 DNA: TGTGCCAGCAACAGGGGCCGAGGACTAGCGGGCCACGAGCAGTACTTC

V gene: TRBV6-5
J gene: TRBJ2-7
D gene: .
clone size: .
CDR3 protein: CASSYLGAYEQYF
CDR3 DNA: TGTGCCAGCAGTTATCTGGGGGCCTACGAGCAGTACTTC

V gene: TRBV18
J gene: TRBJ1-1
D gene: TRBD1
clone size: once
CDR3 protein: CASSQNRGRFTEAFF
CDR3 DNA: TGTGCCAGCTCTCAAAACAGGGGGCGCTTCACTGAAGCTTTCTTT

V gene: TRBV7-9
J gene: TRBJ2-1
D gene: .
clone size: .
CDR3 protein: CASTHGGREQFF
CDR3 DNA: TGTGCCAGCACGCATGGTGGGCGGGAGCAGTTCTTC

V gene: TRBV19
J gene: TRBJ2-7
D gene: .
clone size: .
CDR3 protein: CATSPAGWPYEQYF
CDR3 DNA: TGTGCCACCTCACCCGCAGGGTGGCCCTACGAGCAGTACTTC

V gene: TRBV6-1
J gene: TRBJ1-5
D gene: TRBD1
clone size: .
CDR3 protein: CASRDQGDQPQHF
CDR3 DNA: TGTGCCAGCAGAGACCAGGGGGATCAGCCCCAGCATTTT

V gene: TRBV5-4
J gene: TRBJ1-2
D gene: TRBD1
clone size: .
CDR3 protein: CASSSRQGSRGDYGYTF
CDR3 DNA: TGTGCCAGCAGCTCGAGACAGGGGAGTCGGGGGGACTATGGCTACACCTTC

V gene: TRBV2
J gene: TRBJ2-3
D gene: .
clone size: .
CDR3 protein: CASRGTASTDTQYF
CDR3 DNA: TGTGCCAGCAGAGGGACGGCTAGCACAGATACGCAGTATTTT

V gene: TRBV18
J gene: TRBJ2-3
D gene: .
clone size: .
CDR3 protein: CASSPSREGADTQYF
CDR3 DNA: TGTGCCAGCTCACCCAGCAGGGAGGGGGCCGATACGCAGTATTTT